These 26 T cell receptor beta chains share one sample of origin, sequenced in a study of shared clonotypes between healthy human individuals. Positively selected for CCR7, the CD45RO-negative cells used as naive CD8 cells excluded terminally differentiated effector memory CD45RA+ cells. Repertoires were generated with immunoSEQ multiplex PCR, while TCRdb's copy carries only in-frame clones and drops some. The data show about 1,800,000 clones, over 85% seen once. The sample comprised naive CD8+ T cells sorted from blood. The receptors stem from a man aged 18-30 years in good health.

The chain combines TRBV10-3 with TRBJ1-5; D remains unclear. Trimming removed 1 base at V and 3 bases at J, with 7 bases between. This CDR3 comprises 14 residues. Germline assignment: CDR1 ENHRY and CDR2 SYGVKD. In nucleotides, the CDR3 is TGTGCCATCAGTGAGTACGGTCTCAATCAGCCCCAGCATTTT. It specifies CAISEYGLNQPQHF.

Comment on this clone: This CDR3 is also generated by other DNA sequences in the sample. The genes are TRBV7-9 and TRBJ2-3; TRBD2 is a possible D gene (6 bases). The CDR3 runs 14 residues. Germline V lookup: CDR1 SEHNR, CDR2 FQNEAQ (reference sequence). Trimming removed 5 bases at V and 1 base at J, with 10 bases between. The CDR3 DNA is TGTGCCAGCAGCCCGGGACTGGGCACAGATACGCAGTATTTT. Translating gives CASSPGLGTDTQYF.

Remarks on this clone: At the DNA level, this CDR3 is encoded by other sequences in the same sample as well. The chain carries TRBV5-4 and TRBJ2-7, with D possibly being TRBD2 (6 bases). V was clipped by 1 base and J by 3 bases, with 8 bases between them. The CDR3 loop spans 13 amino acids. From germline, CDR1 is SGHNT and CDR2 YYREEE (reference sequence). CDR3 region: CASSLRGGYEQYF. For the CDR3, the DNA is TGTGCCAGCAGCTTGAGGGGAGGCTACGAGCAGTACTTC.

V is TRBV5-1 and J is TRBJ1-6; 12 bases match TRBD1. V dropped 0 bases and J dropped 7; count of bases not matched to a gene: 8. Per germline, CDR1 SGHRS and CDR2 YFSETQ. The CDR3 length is 18 residues. The CDR3 DNA follows: TGCGCCAGCAGCTTGGCCGGGACAGGGGGCATAGGGAATTCACCCCTCCACTTT. Translation: CASSLAGTGGIGNSPLHF.

The genes are TRBV10-1 and TRBJ2-7; 11 nucleotides agree with TRBD2. This CDR3 has 16 amino acids. The germline CDR1 and CDR2 sequences are WNHNN and SYGVQD (reference sequence). V trimming: 2 bases; J trimming: 2 bases; junction bases outside the gene matches: 5. Here the CDR3 DNA reads TGCGCCAGCAGTGAGAGCTCTAGCGGGAGGCCCTACGAGCAGTACTTC. It codes for CASSESSSGRPYEQYF.

V is TRBV7-9 and J is TRBJ1-1; D is unclear. Trimming removed 2 bases at V and 13 bases at J, with 17 bases between. Germline V CDR1 and CDR2: SEHNR, FQNEAQ (reference sequence). This CDR3 has 13 amino acids. The CDR3: CASSLPLSGIDFF. The CDR3 DNA reads as TGTGCCAGCAGCTTACCCCTCAGTGGGATAGATTTCTTT.

This chain connects TRBV25-1 to TRBJ2-7, with D possibly TRBD1 on 6 matching bases. The CDR3 runs to 13 residues. The germline V gene has CDR1 MGHDK and CDR2 SYGVNS. Between the trimmed V and J ends, which lost 6 bases and 4 bases, there was a span of 13 bases. The chain's CDR3 is CASSPRGEYEQYF. The CDR3, as DNA: TGTGCCAGCAGCCCCAGGGGCGAATACGAGCAGTACTTC.

As concerns this clone: Germline and junction disagree at one end, which may indicate a read error. The chain carries TRBV7-7 and TRBJ2-5; 8 nucleotides align to TRBD1. CDR1 is SSHAT, CDR2 FNYEAQ, per germline (reference sequence). The CDR3 spans 14 residues. CDR3 DNA: TGTGCTAGCAGCCTAGGGACAGGTCAAGAGACCCAGTACTTC. Its protein product is CASSLGTGQETQYF.

This clone was detected once. The chain has TRBV19 and TRBJ2-7; 11 nucleotides line up with TRBD1. This CDR3 has 14 residues. Germline assignment: CDR1 LNHDA and CDR2 SQIVND (reference sequence). J gave up 3 bases and V 8 bases, and 6 bases lay outside the gene matches. This CDR3 reads CASSRDRGDYEQYF. The CDR3 bases are TGTGCCAGTTCCCGGGACAGGGGGGACTACGAGCAGTACTTC.

This chain links TRBV30 with TRBJ2-1, with TRBD2 matching over 11 bases. CDR1 is GTSNPN and CDR2 is SVGIG in the germline V gene (reference sequence). The ends lost 3 bases at V and 2 bases at J; junction bases unmatched: 3. The CDR3 runs to 15 residues. The CDR3 loop reads CAWRTSGTTYNEQFF. The CDR3, as DNA: TGTGCCTGGAGGACTAGCGGGACGACCTACAATGAGCAGTTCTTC.

Regarding this clone: The same CDR3 also results from other DNA sequences found in this sample. The CDR3 coding sequence is TGTGCCAGCTCACCTCCCGGCACCGGGGAGCTGTTTTTT. Protein: CASSPPGTGELFF. The rearrangement uses TRBV18 and TRBJ2-2; no reliable D call. Germline CDR1 and CDR2: KGHSH and LQKENI. This CDR3 spans 13 amino acids. V gave up 3 bases and J gave up 4 bases, with 6 bases separating them.

This clone occurred once. This chain links TRBV29-1 with TRBJ2-3; D is possibly TRBD1 (6 bases). The ends were cut back, 2 bases at V and 2 bases at J, with 17 bases in the middle. The CDR3 contains 16 residues. CDR1 and CDR2 (germline): SQVTM, ANQGSEA. CDR3 amino acids: CSVEPRDTEHTDTQYF. DNA of the CDR3: TGCAGCGTTGAACCCCGGGACACCGAACACACAGATACGCAGTATTTT.

The J gene is TRBJ2-7, the V gene TRBV6-5; TRBD2 is a possible D gene (6 bases). The germline gives CDR1 MNHEY, CDR2 SVGAGI. The CDR3 length is 15 residues. V was cut by 5 bases and J by 3 bases, with 17 bases left in between. The CDR3 is CASSTKPGLGYEQYF. In DNA form, the CDR3 reads TGTGCCAGCAGTACTAAACCGGGACTGGGCTACGAGCAGTACTTC.

This clone appeared a few times. The rearrangement joins TRBV5-1 to TRBJ1-6; no reliable D call. The CDR3 length is 15 residues. In germline, CDR1 is SGHRS, CDR2 YFSETQ. V lost 0 bases and J 10 bases, leaving 14 bases between the germline ends. The chain's CDR3 is CASSLAEQGGSPLHF. The CDR3 coding sequence is TGCGCCAGCAGCTTGGCAGAACAAGGCGGCTCACCCCTCCACTTT.

In its sample, this clone was seen once. The V and J genes are TRBV29-1 and TRBJ2-7; TRBD1 agrees at 8 bases. V lost 6 bases and J lost 4; bases outside the gene matches: 2. The CDR3 covers 11 residues. Germline CDR1 is SQVTM and CDR2 is ANQGSEA. CDR3: CSVDRAYEQYF. CDR3 nucleotides: TGCAGCGTGGACAGGGCGTACGAGCAGTACTTC.

V is TRBV27 and J is TRBJ2-3; TRBD2 is a possible D gene (5 bases). The CDR3 is made up of 17 amino acids. Germline V gene data show CDR1 as MNHEY and CDR2 as SMNVEV (reference sequence). The V end lost 3 bases, the J end lost 5 bases, and 21 bases lay between the germline ends. Here the CDR3 DNA reads TGTGCCAGCAGTTTGCGCCCCGGACTTGTCCCAGAAGATACGCAGTATTTT. Its translation is CASSLRPGLVPEDTQYF.

The J gene is TRBJ2-5, the V gene TRBV4-3; 9 bases are shared with TRBD1. J was trimmed by 4 bases and V by 4 bases; bases with no gene match: 4. Germline V gene sequence: CDR1 LGHNA, CDR2 YSLEER. CDR3 size: 14 residues. Here the CDR3 reads CASSPTGGVETQYF. As DNA, the CDR3 is TGCGCCAGCAGCCCCACAGGGGGCGTAGAGACCCAGTACTTC.

The chain couples TRBV27 to TRBJ2-6; no definite D call. V was clipped by 4 bases and J by 0 bases, with 4 bases between them. CDR3 length equals 14 residues. Germline lookup yields CDR1 MNHEY and CDR2 SMNVEV (reference sequence). The CDR3 DNA is TGTGCCAGCAGTTCATTCTCTGGGGCCAACGTCCTGACTTTC. This sequence encodes CASSSFSGANVLTF.

The genes are TRBV4-1 and TRBJ2-1; the D gene is possibly TRBD2 (5 bases). The CDR3 has 15 amino acids. Germline CDR1 and CDR2: MGHRA and YSYEKL. Trimming pared 3 bases from V and 0 bases from J, leaving 9 bases between. Here the CDR3 DNA reads TGCGCCAGCAGCCATCCGGGGAACTCCTACAATGAGCAGTTCTTC. It codes for CASSHPGNSYNEQFF.

Concerning this clone itself: Other DNA sequences in the sample encode the same CDR3. The rearrangement uses TRBV28 and TRBJ2-7; TRBD2 is a possible D gene (6 bases). Germline lookup yields CDR1 MDHEN and CDR2 SYDVKM. The V gene lost 5 bases and the J gene lost 3 bases, with 14 bases spanning the gap. The CDR3 is 14 amino acids. The CDR3 region has the DNA TGTGCCAGCAGTCCCCTGACCGGGAGCTACGAGCAGTACTTC. Translation gives CASSPLTGSYEQYF. Filled out from reference TRBV28 and TRBJ2-7, the complete variable domain reads DVKVTQSSRYLVKRTGEKVFLECVQDMDHENMFWYRQDPGLGLRLIYFSYDVKMKEKGDIPEGYSVSREKKERFSLILESASTNQTSMYLCASSPLTGSYEQYFGPGTRLTVT.

The genes are TRBV5-4 and TRBJ2-5, with D maybe TRBD1 (6 bases). This CDR3 comprises 13 residues. Trimming removed 4 bases at V and 5 bases at J, with 12 bases between. Germline CDR1 SGHNT, CDR2 YYREEE (reference sequence). The DNA for the CDR3 is TGTGCCAGCAGCCGCTCAGGGGTCGAGACCCAGTACTTC. Translation: CASSRSGVETQYF.

The genes are TRBV4-3 and TRBJ2-2; 8 bases are a match to TRBD2. This CDR3 spans 16 amino acids. Germline loops: CDR1 LGHNA, CDR2 YSLEER. Trimming at V came to 4 bases and at J to 4 bases, leaving 8 bases not matched to a gene. CDR3 amino acids: CASSPLPAGGTGELFF. The CDR3 coding sequence is TGCGCCAGCAGCCCTTTACCGGCGGGGGGCACCGGGGAGCTGTTTTTT.

The genes are TRBV27 and TRBJ2-1, with D tentatively TRBD1 (6 bases). Germline V gene data show CDR1 as MNHEY and CDR2 as SMNVEV (reference sequence). The CDR3 length is 15 residues. Trimming left V 7 bases short and J 10 bases short, with 23 bases between. DNA of the CDR3: TGTGCCAGCAACCCCCTCGGGACAAGTTATGGCGAGCAGTTCTTC. This codes for CASNPLGTSYGEQFF.

The gene calls are TRBV29-1 and TRBJ1-2; 8 bases line up with TRBD1. The V segment lost 6 bases and the J segment 8 bases; nucleotides outside the gene matches: 8. The CDR3 has 12 residues. Germline V lookup: CDR1 SQVTM, CDR2 ANQGSEA. The CDR3, as DNA: TGCAGCGTGGCAGGGGGCCCGGAAGGCTACACCTTC. It yields the protein CSVAGGPEGYTF.

The chain links TRBV9 to TRBJ2-6, with TRBD1 as a possible D gene (7 bases). The CDR3 contains 20 residues. Trimming pared 7 bases from V and 0 bases from J, leaving 26 bases between. CDR1 SGDLS and CDR2 YYNGEE come from the germline V gene. As DNA, the CDR3 is TGTGCCAGCCCGCGTCCGGGGGAGAACAGGGGTGGCTCTGGGGCCAACGTCCTGACTTTC. Translated: CASPRPGENRGGSGANVLTF.

The chain couples TRBV27 to TRBJ2-5; D is perhaps TRBD2 (6 bases). Trimming pared 6 bases from V and 2 bases from J, leaving 10 bases between. Germline CDR1 reads MNHEY; CDR2 reads SMNVEV (reference sequence). This CDR3 is 13 amino acids long. CDR3 in DNA: TGTGCCAGCAGCGGCGGGGAGCAAGAGACCCAGTACTTC. Its protein is CASSGGEQETQYF.